Shown below are 7 T cell receptor beta chains from a single sample sequenced in a study of blood T cell repertoires in COVID-19. The repertoire was sequenced with immunoSEQ multiplex PCR; TCRdb's copy has only in-frame clones and lacks some. The profile shows under 300,000 clones, approximately 91% of them singletons. Sequenced input: PBMCs or T cells enriched from blood (not recorded which). Source of these receptors: a human donor in a cohort exposed to, infected with or recovered from COVID-19 (not recorded which). The donor label of this sample is uncertain.

The V and J genes are TRBV5-6 and TRBJ2-7; tentative D call: TRBD1 (6 bases). The germline V and J ends were trimmed by 4 bases and 2 bases, with 10 bases remaining between them. The CDR3 extends over 13 amino acids. From germline, CDR1 is SGHDT and CDR2 YYEEEE. The CDR3 nucleotides read TGTGCCAGCAGCCGAGGGGGTCCCTACGAGCAGTACTTC. This codes for CASSRGGPYEQYF.

This clone was seen only once. The chain joins TRBV9 to TRBJ1-3, with D hard to call. V was cut by 0 bases and J by 1 base, with 17 bases left in between. Germline V CDR1 and CDR2: SGDLS, YYNGEE. This CDR3 region has 18 residues. CDR3 nucleotide sequence: TGTGCCAGCAGCGTAGGGATAGGAGATAGAGGGTCTGGAAACACCATATATTTT. Its translation: CASSVGIGDRGSGNTIYF.

This rearrangement joins TRBV9 to TRBJ1-2; D might be TRBD1 (6 bases). Germline CDR1 is SGDLS and CDR2 is YYNGEE. The CDR3 consists of 14 residues. Deletions cut 4 bases from V and 4 bases from J, with 14 bases between. The DNA for the CDR3 is TGTGCCAGCAGCTCCAGGGACACCAGCTATGGCTACACCTTC. This translates into CASSSRDTSYGYTF.

The CDR3 sequence: CASSYSNDYYSNQPQHF. For the CDR3, the DNA is TGTGCCAGCAGTTACTCGAATGACTATTATAGCAATCAGCCCCAGCATTTT. The chain employs TRBV6-2 or TRBV6-3 and TRBJ1-5, with D hard to call. Germline lookup yields CDR1 MNHEY and CDR2 SVGEGT. Trimming pared 0 bases from V and 0 bases from J, leaving 12 bases between. The CDR3 runs to 17 residues.

The genes are TRBV5-1 and TRBJ2-1; tentatively, D is TRBD2 (5 bases). Per germline, CDR1 SGHRS and CDR2 YFSETQ. The ends were cut back, 1 base at V and 2 bases at J, with 7 bases in the middle. The CDR3 sequence is 14 residues long. The CDR3: CASSLPGAYNEQFF. In DNA, the CDR3 is TGCGCCAGCAGCTTGCCCGGGGCCTACAATGAGCAGTTCTTC.

About this clone itself: The sample carries other DNA sequences with the same CDR3. The chain has TRBV19 and TRBJ2-7, with TRBD1 matching over 9 bases. Looked up from germline, CDR1 is LNHDA and CDR2 is SQIVND (reference sequence). The CDR3 spans 13 residues. Unmatched junction bases numbered 4, after V lost 6 bases and J lost 4 bases. The CDR3 reads CASRRDREYEQYF. CDR3 sequence (DNA): TGTGCCAGTAGGAGGGACAGGGAGTACGAGCAGTACTTC.

This chain links TRBV5-6 with TRBJ2-5; D remains unclear. The CDR3 runs 11 residues. Germline loops: CDR1 SGHDT, CDR2 YYEEEE. The germline V and J ends were trimmed by 7 bases and 9 bases, with 13 bases remaining between them. DNA of the CDR3: TGTGCCAGCGGCCCCCCCGGGTCCCAGTACTTC. Translating gives CASGPPGSQYF. Combining the CDR3 with reference TRBV5-6 and TRBJ2-5 gives the whole variable domain DAGVTQSPTHLIKTRGQQVTLRCSPKSGHDTVSWYQQALGQGPQFIFQYYEEEERQRGNFPDRFSGHQFPNYSSELNVNALLLGDSALYLCASGPPGSQYFGPGTRLLVL.